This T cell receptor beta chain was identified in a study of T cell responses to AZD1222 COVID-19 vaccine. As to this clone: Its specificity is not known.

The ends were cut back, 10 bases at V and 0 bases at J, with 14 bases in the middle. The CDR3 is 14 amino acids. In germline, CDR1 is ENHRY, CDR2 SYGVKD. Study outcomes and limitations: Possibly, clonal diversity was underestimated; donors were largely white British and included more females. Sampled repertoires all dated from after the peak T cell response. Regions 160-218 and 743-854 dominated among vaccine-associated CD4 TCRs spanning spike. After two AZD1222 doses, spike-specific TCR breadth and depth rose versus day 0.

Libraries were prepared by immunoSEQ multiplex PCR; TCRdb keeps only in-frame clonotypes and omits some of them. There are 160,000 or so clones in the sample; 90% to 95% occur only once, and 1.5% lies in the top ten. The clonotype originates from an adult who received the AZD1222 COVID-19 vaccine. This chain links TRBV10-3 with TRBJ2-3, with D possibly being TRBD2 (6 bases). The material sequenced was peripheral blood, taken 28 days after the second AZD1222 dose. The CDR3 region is CATTWEDSTDTQYF. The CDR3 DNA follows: TGTGCCACCACGTGGGAGGATAGCACAGATACGCAGTATTTT.